This entry lists 7 T cell receptor beta chains sequenced from one sample in a study of metastatic and nonmetastatic thyroid tumors. TCRdb reassembled clones from the PCR reads with MiXCR. This sample has approximately 29,000 clones; around 30% occur once, and the top ten carry roughly a third. No treatment of any kind had been given to any patient before thyroid surgery. The sequencing sample was made of blood. These receptors were taken from a female donor with papillary thyroid cancer or a benign thyroid nodule (not recorded which). Some clones in this sample may be carry-over from other donors' samples.

This clone was observed a few times. This sequence joins TRBV15 and TRBJ2-7, with D possibly called TRBD1 or TRBD2 (5 bases each). Trimming stripped 3 bases from V and 2 bases from J, with 11 bases between. Germline V gene sequence: CDR1 LNHNV, CDR2 YYDKDF (reference sequence). CDR3 size: 14 residues. CDR3 nucleotides: TGTGCCACCAGCAGGGGGACGGAGACCTACGAGCAGTACTTC. This gives the protein CATSRGTETYEQYF.

The count of this clone is one. At one of its ends the junction is not consistent with the germline gene, which may arise from a read error. The CDR3 nucleotides read TGTTCCTGGAGCTCCTGGACAGGGGGCGTCGGGGCTTTCTTT. Translating it yields CSWSSWTGGVGAFF. This chain uses TRBV30 with TRBJ1-1; 11 bases agree with TRBD1. Germline-derived CDR1 and CDR2 are GTSNPN and SVGIG (reference sequence). The CDR3 contains 14 residues.

The rearrangement joins TRBV28 to TRBJ2-6; tentative D call: TRBD2 (5 bases). Trimming cost V 2 bases and J 0 bases, with 5 bases left between them. The germline CDR1 and CDR2 sequences are MDHEN and SYDVKM. This CDR3 has 15 amino acids. The CDR3 sequence is CASSLGSSGANVLTF. The CDR3 nucleotides read TGTGCCAGCAGTTTAGGGAGCTCTGGGGCCAACGTCCTGACTTTC.

This clone was observed a single time. V and J are TRBV27 and TRBJ2-7; D is ambiguous. Trimming removed 1 base from V and 1 base from J, with 17 bases in between. The CDR3 runs to 17 residues. CDR1 is MNHEY, CDR2 SMNVEV, per germline (reference sequence). CDR3: CASSLWVSAAKSYEQYF. DNA of the CDR3: TGTGCCAGCAGTTTATGGGTATCGGCAGCAAAGTCCTACGAGCAGTACTTC.

V gene TRBV30 combines with J gene TRBJ2-3, with D tentatively TRBD1 or TRBD2 (6 bases each). V was clipped by 1 base and J by 5 bases, with 10 bases between them. CDR3 length: 13 amino acids. The V gene's germline CDR1 is GTSNPN and CDR2 SVGIG (reference sequence). CDR3 amino acids: CAWSAGAGDTQYF. CDR3 nucleotide sequence: TGTGCCTGGAGTGCGGGGGCAGGAGATACGCAGTATTTT.

This clone was seen a handful of times. The CDR3, as DNA: TGTGCCATTAGCTGGAGGTCGACCGGGGAGCTGTTTTTT. It codes for CAISWRSTGELFF. The rearrangement uses TRBV19 and TRBJ2-2; D possibly corresponds to TRBD2 (5 bases). This CDR3 has 13 residues. V was pared by 10 bases and J by 5 bases, with 14 bases between. Looked up from germline, CDR1 is LNHDA and CDR2 is SQIVND (reference sequence).

The rearrangement links TRBV19 to TRBJ1-5, with D tentatively TRBD1 (6 bases). V lost 9 bases and J 0 bases, leaving 12 bases between the germline ends. The germline V gene has CDR1 LNHDA and CDR2 SQIVND (reference sequence). This CDR3 spans 14 amino acids. CDR3 protein: CASKDRYSNQPQHF. The CDR3 nucleotides are TGTGCCAGCAAAGACAGGTATAGCAATCAGCCCCAGCATTTT. The full variable domain, with the rest looked up from reference TRBV19 and TRBJ1-5, is DGGITQSPKYLFRKEGQNVTLSCEQNLNHDAMYWYRQDPGQGLRLIYYSQIVNDFQKGDIAEGYSVSREKKESFPLTVTSAQKNPTAFYLCASKDRYSNQPQHFGDGTRLSIL.